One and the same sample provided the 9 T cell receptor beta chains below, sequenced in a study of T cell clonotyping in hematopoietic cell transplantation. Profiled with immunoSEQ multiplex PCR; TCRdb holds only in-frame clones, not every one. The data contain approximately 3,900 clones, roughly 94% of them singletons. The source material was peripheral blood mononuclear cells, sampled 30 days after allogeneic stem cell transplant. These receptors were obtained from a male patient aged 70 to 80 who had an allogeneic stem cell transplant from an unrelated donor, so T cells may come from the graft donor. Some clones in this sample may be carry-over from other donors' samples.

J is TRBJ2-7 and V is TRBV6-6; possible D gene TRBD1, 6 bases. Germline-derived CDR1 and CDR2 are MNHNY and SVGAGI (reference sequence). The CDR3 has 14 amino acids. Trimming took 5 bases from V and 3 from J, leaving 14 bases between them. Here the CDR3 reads CASSPPGQDYEQYF. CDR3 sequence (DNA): TGTGCCAGCAGTCCCCCGGGACAAGACTACGAGCAGTACTTC.

The CDR3 loop reads CASSLGATDEQYF. The DNA for the CDR3 is TGTGCCAGCAGTTTAGGTGCCACTGATGAGCAGTACTTC. The rearrangement links TRBV27 to TRBJ2-7; the D is unclear. This CDR3 has 13 residues. CDR1 is MNHEY and CDR2 is SMNVEV in the germline V gene (reference sequence). V lost 2 bases and J lost 7, with 12 bases in between.

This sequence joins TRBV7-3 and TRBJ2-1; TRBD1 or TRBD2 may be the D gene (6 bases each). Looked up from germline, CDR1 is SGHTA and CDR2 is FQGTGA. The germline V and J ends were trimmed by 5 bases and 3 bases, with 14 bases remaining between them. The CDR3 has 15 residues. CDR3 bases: TGTGCCAGCAGCGGGGGCGCCGGGAGCTACAATGAGCAGTTCTTC. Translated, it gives CASSGGAGSYNEQFF.

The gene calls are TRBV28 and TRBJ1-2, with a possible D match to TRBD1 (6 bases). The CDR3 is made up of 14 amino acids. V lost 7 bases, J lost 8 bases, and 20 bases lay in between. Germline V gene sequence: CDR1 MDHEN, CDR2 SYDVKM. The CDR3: CASNPNPGTNGYTF. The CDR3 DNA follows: TGTGCCAGCAATCCCAACCCCGGGACAAACGGCTACACCTTC.

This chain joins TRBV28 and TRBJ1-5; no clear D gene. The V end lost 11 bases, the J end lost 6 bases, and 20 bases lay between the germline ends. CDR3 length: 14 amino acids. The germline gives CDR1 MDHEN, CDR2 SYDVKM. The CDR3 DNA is TGTGCCTGCGGCACACGGTTCTCGGGTCAGCCCCAGCATTTT. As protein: CACGTRFSGQPQHF.

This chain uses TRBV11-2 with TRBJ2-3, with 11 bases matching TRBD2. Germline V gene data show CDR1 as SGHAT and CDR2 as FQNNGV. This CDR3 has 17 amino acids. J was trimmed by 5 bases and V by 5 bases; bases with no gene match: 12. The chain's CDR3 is CASSGEGLAGGQDTQYF. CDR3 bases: TGTGCCAGCAGCGGGGAAGGCTTAGCGGGAGGGCAAGATACGCAGTATTTT.

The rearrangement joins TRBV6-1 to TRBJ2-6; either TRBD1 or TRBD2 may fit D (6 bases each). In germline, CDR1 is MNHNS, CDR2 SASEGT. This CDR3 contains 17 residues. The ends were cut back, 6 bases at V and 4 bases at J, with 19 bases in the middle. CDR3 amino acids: CASSEPYTGRGANVLTF. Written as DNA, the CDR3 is TGTGCCAGCAGCGAACCTTATACAGGGAGGGGGGCCAACGTCCTGACTTTC.

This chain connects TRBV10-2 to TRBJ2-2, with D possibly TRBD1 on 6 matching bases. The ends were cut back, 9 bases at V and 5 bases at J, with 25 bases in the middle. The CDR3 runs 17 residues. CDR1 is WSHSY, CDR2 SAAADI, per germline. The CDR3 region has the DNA TGCGCCAGTTACAAACAGGGCCGACTGTGGGGTACCGGGGAGCTGTTTTTT. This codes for CASYKQGRLWGTGELFF.

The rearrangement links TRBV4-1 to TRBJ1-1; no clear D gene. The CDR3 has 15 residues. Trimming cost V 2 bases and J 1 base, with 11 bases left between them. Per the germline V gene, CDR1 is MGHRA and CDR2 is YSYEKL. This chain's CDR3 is CASSQTTDRNTEAFF. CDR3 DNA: TGCGCCAGCAGCCAAACGACTGATCGGAACACTGAAGCTTTCTTT.